This T cell receptor (beta chain) was recovered during a study of T cell repertoires in cytomegalovirus infection (dated 2019 in TCRdb). A note on the overall study: Donor HLA type was relevant to the analysis, because carriage of CMV infection together with the matching HLA type was indicated by public TCR beta signatures.

CDR1 is given as GTSNPN and CDR2 as SVGIG, both from the germline V gene (reference sequence). V is shortened by 2 bases, J by 4 bases, and the region joining them spans 9 bases. Inclusive of the bounding cysteine and phenylalanine, the CDR3 is 13 residues long. Only CDR3 DNA is held: 39 bases, read in frame from base 1. The listed sequencing device is Illumina HiSeq 1500. Using fastp at Q25 and MiXCR, TCRdb reprocessed the public reads and kept productive beta chains. Each record represents a unique CDR3 protein, reported with the most common genes and DNA among its rows. The table for this sample lists 250,000 to 300,000 distinct CDR3 sequences; about 25% of them were counted only once. The top ten hold over 11% of the sample. Study-level results and caveats: Cumulative frequency of public TCR beta family members discriminated carriers of CMV infection plus the relevant HLA type in this cohort and an independent approximately 360-donor cohort. The ex vivo response was dominated by HLA-C-restricted CMV-specific TCR beta clonotypes, which also provided the single most frequent clonotype in two of eight donors.

In regard to this clonotype: Its antigen has not been determined. No much larger clone is present one base from it, and per-base qualities are unavailable.

Sequencing was carried out using PBMCs. Rearrangement joined TRBV30 to TRBJ1-5; no D gene is confidently identified. The sequence was obtained from a human donor in good health (CMV status not recorded). Some clones in this sample may be carry-over from other donors' samples. The DNA sequence is given as TGTGCCTGGAGTACCGGGAGTAATCAGCCCCAGCATTTT. It is translated as CAWSTGSNQPQHF. Supplemented by the reference TRBV30 and TRBJ1-5 proteins around the CDR3, the complete variable domain is SQTIHQWPATLVQPVGSPLSLECTVEGTSNPNLYWYRQAAGRGLQLLFYSVGIGQISSEVPQNLSASRPQDRQFILSSKKLLLSDSGFYLCAWSTGSNQPQHFGDGTRLSIL.